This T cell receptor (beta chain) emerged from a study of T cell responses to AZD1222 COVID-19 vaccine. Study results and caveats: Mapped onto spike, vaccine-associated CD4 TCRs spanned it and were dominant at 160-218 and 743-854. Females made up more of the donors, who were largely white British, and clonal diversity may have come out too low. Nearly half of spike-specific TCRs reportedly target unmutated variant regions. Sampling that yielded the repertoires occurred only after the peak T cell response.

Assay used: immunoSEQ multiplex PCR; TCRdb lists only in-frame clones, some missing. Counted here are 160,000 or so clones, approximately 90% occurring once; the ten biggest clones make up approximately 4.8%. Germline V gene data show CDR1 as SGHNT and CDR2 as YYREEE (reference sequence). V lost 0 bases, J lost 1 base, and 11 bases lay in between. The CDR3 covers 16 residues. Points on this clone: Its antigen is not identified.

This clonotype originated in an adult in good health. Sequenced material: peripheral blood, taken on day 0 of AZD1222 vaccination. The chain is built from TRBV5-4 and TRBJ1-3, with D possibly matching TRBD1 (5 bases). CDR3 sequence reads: CASSLEGRASGNTIYF. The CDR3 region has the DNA TGTGCCAGCAGCTTGGAGGGCAGGGCTTCTGGAAACACCATATATTTT. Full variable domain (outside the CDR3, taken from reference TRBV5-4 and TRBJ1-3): ETGVTQSPTHLIKTRGQQVTLRCSSQSGHNTVSWYQQALGQGPQFIFQYYREEENGRGNFPPRFSGLQFPNYSSELNVNALELDDSALYLCASSLEGRASGNTIYFGEGSWLTVV.